Listed here are 17 T cell receptor beta chains from one sample, sequenced in a study of T cell responses to AZD1222 COVID-19 vaccine. Produced via immunoSEQ multiplex PCR; TCRdb's table is partial and in-frame only. The table shows more than 50,000 clones, with 70% to 85% occurring only once. Sequencing was performed on peripheral blood, taken on day 0 of AZD1222 vaccination. All receptors derive from an adult in good health.

This clone appeared a single time. The sample contains more than one DNA sequence encoding this CDR3. The chain is built from TRBV28 and TRBJ1-2, with 8 bases aligning to TRBD1. Germline CDR1 reads MDHEN; CDR2 reads SYDVKM. The V and J ends lost 6 bases and 4 bases, in that order; junction bases with no gene match: 4. The CDR3 spans 13 residues. The CDR3 protein is CASSPGQGYGYTF. Here the CDR3 DNA reads TGTGCCAGCAGCCCCGGACAGGGCTATGGCTACACCTTC.

This clone was seen just once. The rearrangement links TRBV2 to TRBJ1-1; D is unclear. There are 12 residues in the CDR3. Trimming left V 0 bases short and J 6 bases short, with 5 bases between. CDR1 and CDR2 from the germline V gene are SNHLY and FYNNEI. The CDR3 spells CASSEARSEAFF. The CDR3 DNA sequence: TGTGCCAGCAGTGAAGCGAGATCTGAAGCTTTCTTT.

In this sample, this clone turned up a few times. The chain is built from TRBV5-5 and TRBJ1-1; no firm D call. The CDR3 runs 11 residues. Trimming stripped 6 bases from V and 0 bases from J, with 3 bases between. Germline values: CDR1 SGHKS, CDR2 YYEKEE (reference sequence). DNA of the CDR3: TGTGCCAGCACAATGAACACTGAAGCTTTCTTT. It translates to CASTMNTEAFF.

This clone was detected a few times. The chain uses TRBV19 and TRBJ1-2, with D unclear. V lost 5 bases and J lost 4, with 14 bases in between. Germline values: CDR1 LNHDA, CDR2 SQIVND (reference sequence). This CDR3 is 14 amino acids long. CDR3 amino acids: CASSLQSSAYGYTF. The CDR3 nucleotides read TGTGCCAGTAGTCTACAGAGCTCGGCCTATGGCTACACCTTC. The whole variable domain, remainder taken from reference TRBV19 and TRBJ1-2, is DGGITQSPKYLFRKEGQNVTLSCEQNLNHDAMYWYRQDPGQGLRLIYYSQIVNDFQKGDIAEGYSVSREKKESFPLTVTSAQKNPTAFYLCASSLQSSAYGYTFGSGTRLTVV.

The CDR3 DNA sequence: TGTGCCACCAGTGATACTAGACAGGGGGCTATCTATGGCTACACCTTC. Protein sequence: CATSDTRQGAIYGYTF. This chain uses TRBV24-1 with TRBJ1-2; 10 nucleotides match TRBD1. CDR3 size: 16 residues. Trimming at V came to 3 bases and at J to 4 bases, leaving 7 bases not matched to a gene. From germline, CDR1 is KGHDR and CDR2 SFDVKD.

The genes are TRBV5-1 and TRBJ1-2; tentatively, D is TRBD1 (6 bases). This CDR3 has 13 residues. V lost 1 base and J 3 bases, leaving 7 bases between the germline ends. The germline gives CDR1 SGHRS, CDR2 YFSETQ. CDR3 amino acids: CASSLRGDYGYTF. CDR3 coding DNA: TGCGCCAGCAGCTTGAGGGGGGACTATGGCTACACCTTC.

The chain couples TRBV12-3 or TRBV12-4 to TRBJ2-2; D gene uncertain. The CDR3 has 13 amino acids. The ends were cut back, 11 bases at V and 2 bases at J, with 12 bases in the middle. DNA for the CDR3: TGTGCCCTCCAGCACTCCAACACCGGGGAGCTGTTTTTT. The encoded protein is CALQHSNTGELFF.

The chain carries TRBV3-1 (or the pseudogene TRBV3-2) and TRBJ2-7; 10 positions match TRBD1. V trimming: 1 base; J trimming: 6 bases; junction bases outside the gene matches: 6. The CDR3 has 15 amino acids. The V gene's germline CDR1 is LGHDT and CDR2 YNNKEL (reference sequence). The CDR3 DNA reads TGTGCCAGCAGCCAAGGAGTGGACAGGGGGGGCGAGCAGTACGTC. Translated, it gives CASSQGVDRGGEQYV.

This clone was counted only a few times. The genes are TRBV2 and TRBJ2-1; D gene uncertain. The V and J ends lost 4 bases and 9 bases respectively, with 13 bases between them. Germline V gene data show CDR1 as SNHLY and CDR2 as FYNNEI. This CDR3 region has 13 residues. CDR3 residues: CASSVSLVGEQFF. The CDR3 DNA reads TGTGCCAGCAGTGTTAGTCTAGTCGGTGAGCAGTTCTTC.

The chain is built from TRBV7-6 and TRBJ1-4, with 7 bases lining up with TRBD1. Germline CDR1 SGHVS, CDR2 FNYEAQ. The CDR3 sequence is 16 residues long. After removal of 2 bases from V and 4 bases from J, the junction contained 7 bases not matched to a gene. The CDR3 DNA is TGTGCCAGCAGCTTAAGGGGGACAGCTTTTAATGAAAAACTGTTTTTT. Translated, it gives CASSLRGTAFNEKLFF.

The V call is TRBV19, the J call TRBJ2-2, with 8 bases matching TRBD1. CDR1 is LNHDA, CDR2 SQIVND, per germline (reference sequence). CDR3 size: 13 residues. V shed 11 bases and J 3 bases; nucleotides not matched to a gene: 5. Here the CDR3 DNA reads TGTGCCGGACAGGGTGGGGACACCGGGGAGCTGTTTTTT. Translation: CAGQGGDTGELFF.

The chain recombines TRBV7-3 with TRBJ2-1; D remains unclear. This CDR3 is built from 13 residues. With 0 bases removed from V and 7 bases from J, the gap between germline ends came to 7 bases. The germline CDR1 and CDR2 sequences are SGHTA and FQGTGA. Written as DNA, the CDR3 is TGTGCCAGCAGCTTAACTGTAGCTAATGAGCAGTTCTTC. It is translated as CASSLTVANEQFF.

This clone was detected once. The V call is TRBV5-1, the J call TRBJ1-2; D call uncertain. The V end lost 0 bases, the J end lost 0 bases, and 9 bases lay between the germline ends. Germline V gives CDR1 SGHRS, CDR2 YFSETQ. The CDR3 covers 15 residues. The DNA for the CDR3 is TGCGCCAGCAGCTTGGCAGGACCCACTAACTATGGCTACACCTTC. As protein: CASSLAGPTNYGYTF.

The J gene is TRBJ2-7, the V gene TRBV19; 10 positions match TRBD2. The germline V gene has CDR1 LNHDA and CDR2 SQIVND (reference sequence). With V trimmed by 4 bases and J by 3 bases, 12 bases remained unmatched. The CDR3 consists of 17 residues. CDR3 sequence reads: CASSRSGLLAGVYEQYF. For the CDR3, the DNA is TGTGCCAGTAGTAGGTCAGGGCTCCTAGCGGGAGTCTACGAGCAGTACTTC. The complete variable domain, with remaining parts taken from reference TRBV19 and TRBJ2-7, reads DGGITQSPKYLFRKEGQNVTLSCEQNLNHDAMYWYRQDPGQGLRLIYYSQIVNDFQKGDIAEGYSVSREKKESFPLTVTSAQKNPTAFYLCASSRSGLLAGVYEQYFGPGTRLTVT.

The chain is built from TRBV30 and TRBJ1-2, with a weak D call TRBD1 (6 bases). The CDR3 contains 12 residues. V was pared by 4 bases and J by 3 bases, with 9 bases between. The germline gives CDR1 GTSNPN, CDR2 SVGIG (reference sequence). CDR3 residues: CAWKGVYYGYTF. The CDR3 coding sequence is TGTGCCTGGAAGGGGGTGTACTATGGCTACACCTTC.

This clone appeared a few times. The chain employs TRBV6-2 or TRBV6-3 and TRBJ1-5, with D unclear. The CDR3 covers 16 residues. V was cut by 5 bases and J by 7 bases, with 21 bases left in between. Germline V gene lookup returns CDR1 MNHEY and CDR2 SVGEGT. This CDR3 reads CASSPLTLRPGQPQHF. DNA of the CDR3: TGTGCCAGCAGTCCCCTCACACTCCGCCCCGGCCAGCCCCAGCATTTT.

The chain links TRBV28 to TRBJ2-7; no definite D call. The CDR3 is made up of 13 amino acids. V lost 4 bases, J lost 2 bases, and 9 bases lay in between. CDR1 is MDHEN and CDR2 is SYDVKM in the germline V gene. The DNA of the CDR3 is TGTGCCAGCAGTTCAGCGAACCCCTACGAGCAGTACTTC. It codes for CASSSANPYEQYF.